The source of this T cell receptor (beta chain) is a study of Ad26.COV2.S vaccination and SARS-CoV-2 variants. Study conclusions and caveats: Once vaccination had occurred, spike-specific CD8+ and CD4+ T cell responses reportedly showed substantial breadth.

This sample's treatment: about 20 received Ad26.COV2.S at low or high dose, single or two shots; about 5 received placebo; per-sample allocation not given. Day 63 following the first vaccine or placebo injection was when the samples were taken. Expressing Wuhan-strain SARS-CoV-2 spike, an Ad26 vector served as the vaccine. Germline-derived CDR1 and CDR2 are DFQATT and SNEGSKA (reference sequence). Losses at the gene ends were 3 bases for V and 3 bases for J; bases not matched to a gene: 1. CDR3 length: 13 amino acids. Concerning this clone itself: The antigen remains unidentified.

TCRdb's copy holds only in-frame clones and misses some; the assay was immunoSEQ multiplex PCR. The sample contains approximately 400,000 clones, roughly 80% of which appear only once. This chain uses TRBV20-1 with TRBJ2-1, with 8 bases identical to TRBD2. The TCR comes from a person aged 18-60 years who received the Ad26.COV2.S COVID-19 vaccine or a placebo. Here the sequenced sample was peripheral blood, taken in a trial of Ad26.COV2.S vaccine versus placebo. The CDR3 loop reads CSASSGNYNEQFF. The CDR3 DNA follows: TGCAGTGCTAGTAGCGGGAACTACAATGAGCAGTTCTTC.